The clone carrying this TCR beta chain was seen just once. These data belong to a study of CD8+ T cells in alopecia areata. Across the whole study: Treatment with tofacitinib (6 to 18 months) was followed by 6 months off drug.

The authors extracted RNA and reverse transcribed it into cDNA as the sequencing template. Clones were sequenced by immunoSEQ multiplex PCR, and TCRdb holds only the in-frame ones, with some missing. The sample lists 200,000 or so clones; 55% to 75% were seen once. The CDR3 is 11 residues long. CDR1 and CDR2 from the germline V gene are SQVTM and ANQGSEA. V gave up 4 bases and J gave up 6 bases; unmatched junction bases: 3. Treatment denoted: oral pan-JAK inhibitor, 5-10 mg twice daily. This chain uses TRBV29-1 with TRBJ2-7; 7 nucleotides line up with TRBD1. This receptor was obtained from a human donor with alopecia areata. Source: CD4+ T cells sorted from blood, taken at week 24, from a patient treated with tofacitinib. The CDR3 sequence is CSVATGFEQYF. CDR3 sequence (DNA): TGCAGCGTTGCGACAGGGTTCGAGCAGTACTTC.